The 19 T cell receptor beta chains given below trace back to one sample, sequenced in a study of blood T cell repertoires in COVID-19. Some clones are missing from TCRdb's copy, which holds only in-frame ones; the method was immunoSEQ multiplex PCR. The top ten clones hold roughly a fifth of a sample with 55,000 to 85,000 clones, less than 75% of them seen once. The sequenced sample was peripheral blood. The source of these receptors is a man aged 55 to 70 with acute or convalescent COVID-19.

The chain uses TRBV5-1 and TRBJ1-2; no reliable D call. Trimming shortened V by 3 bases and J by 0 bases, and 12 bases separated the two germline ends. The CDR3 totals 15 residues. Germline loops: CDR1 SGHRS, CDR2 YFSETQ. CDR3 protein: CASSSPSDANYGYTF. For the CDR3, the DNA is TGCGCCAGCAGCTCACCTAGTGATGCTAACTATGGCTACACCTTC.

This clone was detected a few times. The V gene is TRBV2, the J gene TRBJ2-7; no reliable D call. The ends were cut back, 2 bases at V and 4 bases at J, with 12 bases in the middle. The CDR3 totals 14 residues. Germline lookup yields CDR1 SNHLY and CDR2 FYNNEI. CDR3 region: CASSESVANYEQYF. The DNA of the CDR3 is TGTGCCAGCAGTGAAAGTGTTGCGAATTACGAGCAGTACTTC. Based on the CDR3 plus reference TRBV2 and TRBJ2-7, the full variable domain is EPEVTQTPSHQVTQMGQEVILRCVPISNHLYFYWYRQILGQKVEFLVSFYNNEISEKSEIFDDQFSVERPDGSNFTLKIRSTKLEDSAMYFCASSESVANYEQYFGPGTRLTVT.

This clone is a singleton in its sample. The chain combines TRBV3-1 (or the pseudogene TRBV3-2) with TRBJ2-7; TRBD2 aligns across 7 bases. The germline CDR1 and CDR2 sequences are LGHDT and YNNKEL (reference sequence). The CDR3 totals 14 residues. The J segment lost 4 bases and the V segment lost 0 bases, leaving 3 bases of the junction unmatched. CDR3 sequence reads: CASSQDYGRYEQYF. As DNA, the CDR3 is TGTGCCAGCAGCCAAGATTACGGGAGGTACGAGCAGTACTTC.

The chain uses TRBV5-4 and TRBJ2-5; 8 nucleotides match TRBD1. V gave up 3 bases and J gave up 3 bases; unmatched junction bases: 7. The germline V gene encodes CDR1 SGHNT and CDR2 YYREEE (reference sequence). The CDR3 length is 15 residues. The CDR3 here is CASSSQGGGEETQYF. The CDR3 DNA follows: TGTGCCAGCAGCTCACAGGGGGGAGGAGAAGAGACCCAGTACTTC. The full variable domain, rest sourced from reference TRBV5-4 and TRBJ2-5, is ETGVTQSPTHLIKTRGQQVTLRCSSQSGHNTVSWYQQALGQGPQFIFQYYREEENGRGNFPPRFSGLQFPNYSSELNVNALELDDSALYLCASSSQGGGEETQYFGPGTRLLVL.

The chain carries TRBV7-9 and TRBJ1-2, with 11 bases fitting TRBD1. Germline V gene lookup returns CDR1 SEHNR and CDR2 FQNEAQ (reference sequence). J lost 9 bases, V lost 9 bases, and 3 bases had no gene match. The CDR3 spans 11 residues. This CDR3 reads CASGQGASYTF. The DNA of the CDR3 is TGTGCCAGTGGACAGGGGGCGAGCTACACCTTC.

The rearrangement links TRBV5-1 to TRBJ2-5; the match to TRBD1 covers 8 bases. The CDR3 totals 15 residues. Per germline, CDR1 SGHRS and CDR2 YFSETQ. V shed 0 bases and J 5 bases; nucleotides not matched to a gene: 6. For the CDR3, the DNA is TGCGCCAGCAGCTTGGTTGTGAGACAGGGGGAGACCCAGTACTTC. It encodes CASSLVVRQGETQYF.

The chain is built from TRBV15 and TRBJ1-1; D unclear. CDR1 and CDR2 from the germline V gene are LNHNV and YYDKDF (reference sequence). The CDR3 runs 15 residues. The V end lost 0 bases, the J end lost 0 bases, and 8 bases lay between the germline ends. CDR3 bases: TGTGCCACCAGCAGAGAGGCCAGTCTGAACACTGAAGCTTTCTTT. This gives the protein CATSREASLNTEAFF.

This clone was observed a single time. The rearrangement joins TRBV5-1 to TRBJ2-1; 7 bases are a match to TRBD2. The germline CDR1 and CDR2 sequences are SGHRS and YFSETQ. With 0 bases clipped from V and 3 bases from J, the junction kept 6 bases outside the gene matches. There are 16 residues in the CDR3. CDR3 in DNA: TGCGCCAGCAGCTTGGTTTCGGGAGGATACTACAATGAGCAGTTCTTC. This encodes CASSLVSGGYYNEQFF.

The V call is TRBV19, the J call TRBJ2-2; 7 bases agree with TRBD1. V lost 7 bases to trimming and J lost 3 bases; unmatched junction nucleotides: 8. CDR3 length equals 15 residues. CDR1 is LNHDA, CDR2 SQIVND, per germline (reference sequence). Here the CDR3 reads CASTQGDRYTGELFF. The CDR3 DNA reads TGTGCCAGTACCCAGGGGGACAGATACACCGGGGAGCTGTTTTTT.

CDR3 sequence (DNA): TGTGCCAGCAGCTCGTTAGCGGGAGAGGGGAATCAGCAGTTCTTC. It yields the protein CASSSLAGEGNQQFF. V usage is TRBV7-3 and J usage is TRBJ2-1, with 9 bases aligning to TRBD2. CDR1 SGHTA and CDR2 FQGTGA come from the germline V gene. This CDR3 comprises 15 residues. Germline trimming cut 4 bases from V and 11 bases from J; bases unmatched to any gene: 12.

This clone has a handful of counts. The chain recombines TRBV5-8 with TRBJ1-5; 11 bases agree with TRBD1. Germline V gene lookup returns CDR1 SGHTS and CDR2 YDEGEE. Germline trimming cut 1 base from V and 8 bases from J; bases unmatched to any gene: 11. The CDR3 spans 17 residues. Here the CDR3 reads CASSLKRTGGAYKPQHF. As DNA, the CDR3 is TGTGCCAGCAGCTTGAAGCGGACAGGGGGCGCCTATAAGCCCCAGCATTTT.

This rearrangement joins TRBV4-1 to TRBJ1-4, with 7 bases aligning to TRBD1. The J segment lost 10 bases and the V segment lost 2 bases, leaving 7 bases of the junction unmatched. Germline lookup yields CDR1 MGHRA and CDR2 YSYEKL. This CDR3 is built from 14 residues. The CDR3: CASSQNEQGVKLFF. The CDR3 DNA sequence: TGCGCCAGCAGCCAAAACGAGCAGGGGGTAAAACTGTTTTTT.

This rearrangement joins TRBV3-1 (or the pseudogene TRBV3-2) to TRBJ2-5; 14 nucleotides match TRBD2. The CDR3 is made up of 18 amino acids. Germline CDR1 LGHDT, CDR2 YNNKEL (reference sequence). V was clipped by 3 bases and J by 4 bases; unmatched bases: 10. CDR3 in DNA: TGTGCCAGCAGCCAGTCCGGGACTAGCGGGGGCCTCGGAGAGACCCAGTACTTC. Translated: CASSQSGTSGGLGETQYF.

This chain links TRBV5-1 with TRBJ2-3; TRBD1 matches at 9 bases. The germline CDR1 and CDR2 sequences are SGHRS and YFSETQ. V shed 0 bases and J 3 bases; nucleotides not matched to a gene: 2. The CDR3 consists of 15 residues. DNA of the CDR3: TGCGCCAGCAGCTTGGGTGGGACAGGGACAGATACGCAGTATTTT. Amino acids: CASSLGGTGTDTQYF.

V is TRBV24-1 and J is TRBJ1-1; 9 nucleotides line up with TRBD1. Germline CDR1 and CDR2: KGHDR and SFDVKD. This CDR3 is 13 amino acids long. V shed 2 bases, J shed 7 bases, and the junction held 1 base outside the gene matches. CDR3 coding DNA: TGTGCCACCAGTGATTCGGACAGGGGTGAAGCTTTCTTT. Protein: CATSDSDRGEAFF.

V usage is TRBV6-5 and J usage is TRBJ2-1; 10 positions agree with TRBD1. The germline V gene encodes CDR1 MNHEY and CDR2 SVGAGI. This CDR3 region has 15 residues. With V trimmed by 6 bases and J by 6 bases, 8 bases remained unmatched. The CDR3 region is CASRRGDRGINEQFF. CDR3 sequence (DNA): TGTGCCAGCAGAAGGGGGGACAGGGGCATCAATGAGCAGTTCTTC.

This clone was seen many times. The rearrangement uses TRBV14 and TRBJ1-6; tentatively, D is TRBD1 (5 bases). V shed 0 bases and J shed 0 bases, with 9 bases lying between them. The CDR3 is 17 amino acids. The germline V gene has CDR1 SGHDN and CDR2 FVKESK. Written as DNA, the CDR3 is TGTGCCAGCAGCCAAGAGGCCGACAGCTCCTATAATTCACCCCTCCACTTT. This sequence encodes CASSQEADSSYNSPLHF.

The CDR3 DNA follows: TGTGCCAGCTCACACCGGGACAATGAGCAGTTCTTC. Translation: CASSHRDNEQFF. V is TRBV18 and J is TRBJ2-1; no clear D. The germline V gene has CDR1 KGHSH and CDR2 LQKENI. The CDR3 has 12 residues. The V and J ends lost 4 bases and 5 bases respectively, with 6 bases between them. Full variable domain (outside the CDR3, taken from reference TRBV18 and TRBJ2-1): NAGVMQNPRHLVRRRGQEARLRCSPMKGHSHVYWYRQLPEEGLKFMVYLQKENIIDESGMPKERFSAEFPKEGPSILRIQQVVRGDSAAYFCASSHRDNEQFFGPGTRLTVL.

The chain joins TRBV2 to TRBJ2-2; D is uncertain. The CDR3 is made up of 11 amino acids. V was trimmed by 4 bases and J by 7 bases, leaving 4 bases between them. Germline assignment: CDR1 SNHLY and CDR2 FYNNEI. Here the CDR3 reads CASSGLGELFF. CDR3 in DNA: TGTGCCAGCAGTGGGCTCGGGGAGCTGTTTTTT.